Below are 24 T cell receptor beta chains sequenced from a single sample in a study of blood T cell repertoires in COVID-19. Libraries were prepared by immunoSEQ multiplex PCR; TCRdb keeps only in-frame clonotypes and omits some of them. Counted here are 120,000 or so clones, approximately 90% occurring once; the ten biggest clones make up over 1.5%. Sequenced sample: peripheral blood. The receptor set was obtained from a human donor in a cohort sampled during active COVID-19.

This chain uses TRBV7-2 with TRBJ2-2; D is unclear. CDR1 is SGHTA and CDR2 is FQGNSA in the germline V gene. The CDR3 totals 14 residues. Trimming left V 3 bases short and J 7 bases short, with 12 bases between. The CDR3 reads CASSFTPVNGELFF. The DNA for the CDR3 is TGTGCCAGCAGCTTTACACCCGTGAACGGGGAGCTGTTTTTT.

The chain couples TRBV7-9 to TRBJ1-1, with D perhaps matching TRBD1 (6 bases). From germline, CDR1 is SEHNR and CDR2 FQNEAQ (reference sequence). Trimming pared 5 bases from V and 2 bases from J, leaving 18 bases between. The CDR3 runs to 16 residues. This chain's CDR3 is CASSPQGVTANTEAFF. In DNA, the CDR3 is TGTGCCAGCAGCCCACAGGGTGTAACTGCCAACACTGAAGCTTTCTTT. Using reference TRBV7-9 and TRBJ1-1 for the parts outside the CDR3, the full variable domain is DTGVSQNPRHKITKRGQNVTFRCDPISEHNRLYWYRQTLGQGPEFLTYFQNEAQLEKSRLLSDRFSAERPKGSFSTLEIQRTEQGDSAMYLCASSPQGVTANTEAFFGQGTRLTVV.

The V and J genes are TRBV27 and TRBJ2-6; the D is unclear. Germline CDR1 reads MNHEY; CDR2 reads SMNVEV (reference sequence). The V end lost 6 bases, the J end lost 4 bases, and 13 bases lay between the germline ends. The CDR3 has 15 amino acids. The CDR3 coding sequence is TGTGCCAGCAGACTAACGGCCATAGGGGCCAACGTCCTGACTTTC. Protein product: CASRLTAIGANVLTF. Together with reference TRBV27 and TRBJ2-6, the CDR3 gives the full variable domain: EAQVTQNPRYLITVTGKKLTVTCSQNMNHEYMSWYRQDPGLGLRQIYYSMNVEVTDKGDVPEGYKVSRKEKRNFPLILESPSPNQTSLYFCASRLTAIGANVLTFGAGSRLTVL.

V is TRBV5-5 and J is TRBJ1-2; 10 nucleotides agree with TRBD1. V shed 4 bases, J shed 7 bases, and the junction held 10 bases outside the gene matches. This CDR3 is built from 15 residues. Germline V gene sequence: CDR1 SGHKS, CDR2 YYEKEE (reference sequence). CDR3 in amino acids: CASSIQGQGKTGYTF. The CDR3 nucleotides are TGTGCCAGCAGCATCCAGGGACAGGGGAAGACTGGCTACACCTTC.

The CDR3 region is CASSLGVSETGTYEQYF. CDR3 in DNA: TGTGCCAGCAGCTTAGGAGTGTCAGAAACCGGGACCTACGAGCAGTACTTC. The chain joins TRBV11-2 to TRBJ2-7, with D possibly TRBD2 on 5 matching bases. CDR1 is SGHAT and CDR2 is FQNNGV in the germline V gene. Trimming removed 1 base from V and 2 bases from J, with 18 bases in between. The CDR3 contains 17 residues.

Regarding this clone: Additional DNA sequences in this sample encode the identical CDR3. The chain employs TRBV3-1 (or the pseudogene TRBV3-2) and TRBJ2-7, with TRBD2 matching over 12 bases. This CDR3 is 17 amino acids long. The junction had 7 bases not matched to a gene; V was cut back by 3 bases and J by 1 base. Germline V lookup: CDR1 LGHDT, CDR2 YNNKEL (reference sequence). The CDR3 loop reads CASSQTTSGRSSYEQYF. CDR3 coding DNA: TGTGCCAGCAGCCAGACGACTAGCGGGAGATCGTCCTACGAGCAGTACTTC.

The chain uses TRBV19 and TRBJ1-2; possible D gene TRBD1, 5 bases. Trimming removed 5 bases from V and 6 bases from J, with 16 bases in between. The CDR3 contains 14 residues. From germline, CDR1 is LNHDA and CDR2 SQIVND (reference sequence). The CDR3 DNA reads as TGTGCCAGTAGTTGGAGGGACCTACAGCATGGCTACACCTTC. The encoded protein is CASSWRDLQHGYTF.

Comment on this clone: One junction end disagrees with the germline gene, perhaps due to a read error. Additional DNA sequences in this sample encode the identical CDR3. The chain is built from TRBV7-9 and TRBJ2-3; a weak D match, TRBD2 (6 bases). Germline V lookup: CDR1 SEHNR, CDR2 FQNEAQ (reference sequence). CDR3 length: 13 amino acids. CDR3 sequence reads: CASSDRDLDTQYF. DNA of the CDR3: TGTGCCAGCAGCGACCGGGACTTAGATACGCAGTATTTC.

The chain carries TRBV5-1 and TRBJ1-2; tentatively, D is TRBD1 (6 bases). V was shortened by 4 bases and J by 2 bases, with 12 bases between the two germline ends. CDR1 SGHRS and CDR2 YFSETQ come from the germline V gene. This CDR3 contains 14 residues. CDR3 sequence reads: CASSVWTDNYGYTF. For the CDR3, the DNA is TGCGCCAGCAGCGTATGGACAGACAACTATGGCTACACCTTC.

The V call is TRBV7-2, the J call TRBJ2-3, with 8 bases matching TRBD2. The trim removed 6 bases at V and 4 bases at J, leaving 6 bases unmatched. The length of the CDR3 is 14 residues. Germline CDR1 SGHTA, CDR2 FQGNSA. The CDR3 loop is CASRLGGRSDTQYF. The CDR3, as DNA: TGTGCCAGCAGACTGGGCGGGAGGTCAGATACGCAGTATTTT.

The chain is built from TRBV5-1 and TRBJ2-1, with 8 bases matching TRBD1. Looked up from germline, CDR1 is SGHRS and CDR2 is YFSETQ. The CDR3 covers 15 residues. Germline trimming cut 6 bases from V and 7 bases from J; bases unmatched to any gene: 12. The CDR3 spells CASKLGQGFPNEQFF. The CDR3 DNA reads TGCGCCAGCAAGTTAGGACAGGGCTTTCCGAATGAGCAGTTCTTC.

V is TRBV7-2 and J is TRBJ2-7; D possibly corresponds to TRBD2 (6 bases). The CDR3 covers 14 residues. Germline loops: CDR1 SGHTA, CDR2 FQGNSA. Deletions cut 5 bases from V and 4 bases from J, with 15 bases between. CDR3: CASSPVGGIYEQYF. In DNA, the CDR3 is TGTGCCAGCAGCCCAGTGGGCGGGATTTACGAGCAGTACTTC.

This sequence joins TRBV27 and TRBJ2-7, with 13 bases lining up with TRBD2. The CDR3 sequence is 15 residues long. J lost 4 bases, V lost 3 bases, and 3 bases had no gene match. CDR1 and CDR2 (germline): MNHEY, SMNVEV (reference sequence). The CDR3 region has the DNA TGTGCCAGCAGTTTGACTAGCGGGAGGAGGTACGAGCAGTACTTC. Translated: CASSLTSGRRYEQYF.

V is TRBV5-1 and J is TRBJ2-5, with 7 bases matching TRBD1. This CDR3 is 14 amino acids long. Germline trimming cut 4 bases from V and 1 base from J; bases unmatched to any gene: 4. Germline CDR1 reads SGHRS; CDR2 reads YFSETQ. CDR3 bases: TGCGCCAGCAGCCACGGGACAGTCCAAGAGACCCAGTACTTC. Residues: CASSHGTVQETQYF.

The chain couples TRBV11-2 to TRBJ2-1, with D perhaps matching TRBD2 (5 bases). The CDR3 has 14 amino acids. Germline loops: CDR1 SGHAT, CDR2 FQNNGV. Trimming removed 3 bases at V and 5 bases at J, with 11 bases between. The CDR3 sequence: CASSFSPGNNEQFF. CDR3 bases: TGTGCCAGCAGCTTTTCCCCGGGAAACAATGAGCAGTTCTTC. Filled out from reference TRBV11-2 and TRBJ2-1, the complete variable domain reads EAGVAQSPRYKIIEKRQSVAFWCNPISGHATLYWYQQILGQGPKLLIQFQNNGVVDDSQLPKDRFSAERLKGVDSTLKIQPAKLEDSAVYLCASSFSPGNNEQFFGPGTRLTVL.

The chain is built from TRBV6-6 and TRBJ1-1; TRBD1 matches at 10 bases. With V trimmed by 5 bases and J by 4 bases, 16 bases remained unmatched. There are 18 residues in the CDR3. Germline lookup yields CDR1 MNHNY and CDR2 SVGAGI (reference sequence). CDR3 amino acids: CASSPRIGTGALSTEAFF. CDR3 DNA sequence: TGTGCCAGCAGTCCTAGAATCGGGACAGGGGCCTTAAGCACTGAAGCTTTCTTT.

This clone was seen more than once but under ten times. CDR3 region: CATSDYGSYEQYF. As DNA, the CDR3 is TGTGCCACCAGTGATTACGGTTCCTACGAGCAGTACTTC. V is TRBV24-1 and J is TRBJ2-7; D not certain. CDR1 and CDR2 (germline): KGHDR, SFDVKD. V was trimmed by 2 bases and J by 1 base, leaving 5 bases between them. The CDR3 sequence is 13 residues long.

This clone has more than one count but fewer than ten. The rearrangement joins TRBV2 to TRBJ2-7, with 7 nucleotides matching TRBD1. Germline CDR1 reads SNHLY; CDR2 reads FYNNEI. V was clipped by 6 bases and J by 5 bases; unmatched bases: 10. The CDR3 totals 14 residues. In DNA form, the CDR3 reads TGTGCCAGCAGCGCCAGCCCACAGGGGAACGAGCAGTACTTC. Amino acids: CASSASPQGNEQYF.

The chain carries TRBV4-1 and TRBJ1-2; tentative D call: TRBD1 (5 bases). The CDR3 sequence is 18 residues long. The V gene lost 2 bases and the J gene lost 1 base, with 20 bases spanning the gap. Germline CDR1 reads MGHRA; CDR2 reads YSYEKL. CDR3 in amino acids: CASSQREAGWGLNYGYTF. CDR3 DNA: TGCGCCAGCAGCCAACGGGAGGCGGGTTGGGGACTTAACTATGGCTACACCTTC.

The chain has TRBV6-1 and TRBJ2-2, with 7 bases aligning to TRBD2. CDR3 length: 16 amino acids. Per the germline V gene, CDR1 is MNHNS and CDR2 is SASEGT. Trimming took 4 bases from V and 1 from J; bases not matched to a gene: 6. CDR3 protein: CASSAFSGGNTGELFF. CDR3 DNA sequence: TGTGCCAGCAGTGCCTTTTCGGGAGGGAACACCGGGGAGCTGTTTTTT.

The chain has TRBV28 and TRBJ2-1; possible D gene TRBD2, 5 bases. CDR1 and CDR2 (germline): MDHEN, SYDVKM. The germline V and J ends were trimmed by 6 bases and 9 bases, with 18 bases remaining between them. The CDR3 sequence is 14 residues long. CDR3 region: CASSPPDNGSEQFF. DNA of the CDR3: TGTGCCAGCAGCCCACCAGACAATGGGAGTGAGCAGTTCTTC.

The genes are TRBV7-9 and TRBJ2-5; D might be TRBD1 (6 bases). The CDR3 loop spans 14 amino acids. Germline CDR1 is SEHNR and CDR2 is FQNEAQ (reference sequence). V lost 7 bases, J lost 1 base, and 13 bases lay in between. CDR3 DNA: TGTGCCAGCACGCTAGACAGGCCCCAAGAGACCCAGTACTTC. The encoded protein is CASTLDRPQETQYF. Complete variable domain (other parts from reference TRBV7-9 and TRBJ2-5): DTGVSQNPRHKITKRGQNVTFRCDPISEHNRLYWYRQTLGQGPEFLTYFQNEAQLEKSRLLSDRFSAERPKGSFSTLEIQRTEQGDSAMYLCASTLDRPQETQYFGPGTRLLVL.

The chain combines TRBV5-1 with TRBJ1-1; D is ambiguous. The V gene's germline CDR1 is SGHRS and CDR2 YFSETQ. V was pared by 2 bases and J by 7 bases, with 21 bases between. This CDR3 comprises 16 residues. Here the CDR3 reads CASSLTPERSRYEAFF. In nucleotides, the CDR3 is TGCGCCAGCAGCTTAACCCCCGAGAGGAGTAGATATGAAGCTTTCTTT.

The rearrangement links TRBV12-3 or TRBV12-4 to TRBJ2-3; D is uncertain. The CDR3 totals 12 residues. Trimming cost V 3 bases and J 4 bases, with 5 bases left between them. This CDR3 reads CASSFSADTQYF. For the CDR3, the DNA is TGTGCCAGCAGTTTCAGTGCAGATACGCAGTATTTT.